These T cell receptor beta chains were read from a single sample in a study of T cells in Graves' hyperthyroidism and ophthalmopathy. Via MiXCR, TCRdb re-called the multiplex PCR reads, giving one row per CDR3 protein. The sample has about 410,000 distinct CDR3 sequences, roughly 14% seen once; the top ten hold roughly 13%. The specimen sequenced was blood. Every receptor here comes from a man aged 18 to 35 with Graves' ophthalmopathy. CDR3s include the opening cysteine and the closing phenylalanine or tryptophan. D genes are given only for firm matches. A clone size is listed for some rows: how often the clone was seen (once, few, many), or a class if it is expanded.

d_call cdr3_length j_call clone_size v_call cdr3_aa cdr3_nt
NA 13 TRBJ2-3 many TRBV6-4 CASSEQGADTQYF TGTGCCAGCAGTGAACAGGGAGCGGATACGCAGTATTTT
NA 15 TRBJ2-1 many TRBV7-9 CASSLGLGEYNEQFF TGTGCCAGCAGCTTGGGCCTGGGGGAGTACAATGAGCAGTTCTTC
NA 17 TRBJ2-1 many TRBV20-1 CSARGALNKSSYNEQFF TGCAGTGCTAGAGGGGCCCTTAACAAGAGCTCCTACAATGAGCAGTTCTTC
NA 14 TRBJ2-1 NA TRBV11-2 CASSPAGSYNEQFF TGTGCCAGCAGTCCGGCCGGGAGCTACAATGAGCAGTTCTTC
TRBD1 16 TRBJ2-7 many TRBV6-1 CASTKRPGQGQGEQYF TGTGCCAGCACTAAACGGCCGGGACAGGGACAAGGGGAGCAGTACTTC
TRBD1 13 TRBJ1-1 many TRBV11-3 CASSPQGGTEAFF TGTGCCAGCAGCCCCCAGGGGGGCACTGAAGCTTTCTTT
TRBD1 13 TRBJ1-2 many TRBV5-4 CASSPGQGHGYTF TGTGCCAGCAGCCCCGGACAGGGGCATGGCTACACCTTC
NA 14 TRBJ1-2 many TRBV12-3/TRBV12-4 CASSQLRGYYGYTF TGTGCCAGCAGTCAATTACGAGGGTACTATGGCTACACCTTC
TRBD1 15 TRBJ1-2 many TRBV18 CASSPWTGLGKGYTF TGTGCCAGCTCACCCTGGACAGGATTGGGAAAAGGCTACACCTTC
NA 14 TRBJ1-1 NA TRBV7-9 CASSPQTGGDEAFF TGTGCCAGCAGCCCCCAGACAGGAGGGGATGAAGCTTTCTTT
TRBD1 13 TRBJ2-7 many TRBV10-3 CAISGGQYYEQYF TGTGCCATCAGTGGGGGACAGTACTACGAGCAGTACTTC
NA 17 TRBJ1-2 many TRBV12-3/TRBV12-4 CASSLAGFGSTVYGYTF TGTGCCAGCAGTTTAGCAGGGTTCGGGAGCACAGTCTATGGCTACACCTTC
NA 15 TRBJ2-2 many TRBV28 CASSLIWLAHGELFF TGTGCCAGCAGTTTAATTTGGCTAGCCCACGGGGAGCTGTTTTTT
NA 11 TRBJ2-3 many TRBV24-1 CATSDTDTQYF TGTGCCACCAGCGACACAGATACGCAGTATTTT
TRBD2 18 TRBJ2-1 few TRBV19 CASSGGRGGQSSYNEQFF TGTGCCAGTAGTGGGGGGAGGGGTGGGCAGAGCTCCTACAATGAGCAGTTCTTC
NA 14 TRBJ2-7 NA TRBV27 CASSFTGGSYEQYF TGTGCCAGCAGTTTTACAGGAGGTTCCTACGAGCAGTACTTC
TRBD2 15 TRBJ2-1 many TRBV13 CASSFRSGKWNEQFF TGTGCCAGCAGCTTCCGAAGCGGGAAGTGGAATGAGCAGTTCTTC
NA 13 TRBJ1-2 many TRBV6-1 CASSFASEAGYTF TGTGCCAGCAGTTTTGCCTCGGAGGCTGGCTACACCTTC
NA 13 TRBJ1-1 many TRBV5-1 CASSLAGYTEAFF TGCGCCAGCAGCTTGGCGGGGTACACTGAAGCTTTCTTT
NA 17 TRBJ2-7 many TRBV20-1 CSARKGASGRSSYEQYF TGCAGTGCTCGTAAGGGGGCTAGCGGGCGTAGCTCCTACGAGCAGTACTTC
TRBD1 13 TRBJ1-2 NA TRBV19 CASREHRGRGYTF TGTGCCAGTAGAGAGCACAGGGGACGGGGCTACACCTTC
TRBD1 14 TRBJ2-3 many TRBV20-1 CSAYRDRGRDTQYF TGCAGTGCTTACCGGGACAGGGGGCGAGATACGCAGTATTTT
TRBD2 15 TRBJ2-1 NA TRBV11-2 CASSSTSGGDNEQFF TGTGCCAGCAGCTCAACTAGCGGGGGGGACAATGAGCAGTTCTTC
NA 13 TRBJ2-7 few TRBV20-1 CSAALGRSYEQYF TGCAGTGCCGCCCTGGGACGATCCTACGAGCAGTACTTC
NA 14 TRBJ2-7 many TRBV6-1 CASSQPRVTYEQYF TGTGCCAGCAGCCAGCCCCGTGTTACCTACGAGCAGTACTTC
NA 15 TRBJ1-1 NA TRBV3-1 CASSRGRGGGTEAFF TGTGCCAGCAGCCGAGGGAGGGGGGGCGGCACTGAAGCTTTCTTT
NA 17 TRBJ2-1 many TRBV11-3 CASSLDPRGGINNEQFF TGTGCCAGCAGCTTAGACCCCAGGGGCGGGATAAACAATGAGCAGTTCTTC
TRBD1 15 TRBJ2-1 many TRBV6-1 CASTLIGQGAYEQFF TGTGCCAGCACCTTAATAGGACAGGGGGCCTATGAGCAGTTCTTC
TRBD2 14 TRBJ2-1 once TRBV7-2 CASSEASGVGEQFF TGTGCCAGCAGTGAGGCTAGCGGAGTAGGGGAGCAGTTCTTC
TRBD2 16 TRBJ2-5 many TRBV6-1 CASGREGTVGQETQYF TGTGCCAGCGGGAGGGAGGGAACTGTGGGCCAAGAGACCCAGTACTTC
TRBD1 12 TRBJ2-1 NA TRBV13 CASSPGQGGKFF TGTGCCAGCAGCCCGGGACAGGGGGGTAAGTTCTTC
TRBD2 16 TRBJ2-1 many TRBV6-2/TRBV6-3 CASSYLATGGDNEQFF TGTGCCAGCAGTTACCTTGCAACGGGAGGAGACAATGAGCAGTTCTTC
NA 13 TRBJ2-5 few TRBV24-1 CATSDRRLGTQYF TGTGCCACCAGTGACCGCAGACTAGGGACCCAGTACTTC
TRBD1 15 TRBJ2-5 NA TRBV6-1 CASTLRDGTELTQYF TGTGCCAGCACCCTGAGGGACGGGACAGAGTTGACCCAGTACTTC
NA 16 TRBJ2-3 few TRBV19 CASSIRGQMYTDTQYF TGTGCCAGTAGTATAAGAGGACAGATGTACACAGATACGCAGTATTTT
TRBD1 14 TRBJ1-1 many TRBV6-1 CASSPRGGHTEAFF TGTGCCAGCAGCCCCAGGGGGGGGCACACTGAAGCTTTCTTT
TRBD1 16 TRBJ1-4 many TRBV12-3/TRBV12-4 CASSVRQGAPAEKLFF TGTGCCAGCAGTGTCCGACAGGGGGCGCCGGCTGAAAAACTGTTTTTT
NA 15 TRBJ1-1 NA TRBV6-2/TRBV6-3 CASRASGQGYTEAFF TGTGCCAGCAGGGCATCTGGGCAGGGGTACACTGAAGCTTTCTTT
NA 14 TRBJ1-1 many TRBV5-1 CASSLDAGNTEAFF TGCGCCAGCAGCTTGGACGCAGGGAACACTGAAGCTTTCTTT
TRBD1 15 TRBJ2-4 many TRBV15 CATSSRDREGNIQYF TGTGCCACCAGCAGCCGGGACAGGGAGGGAAACATTCAGTACTTC
NA 11 TRBJ2-1 NA TRBV24-1 CATRGLNEQFF TGTGCCACCAGGGGCCTCAATGAGCAGTTCTTC
TRBD2 16 TRBJ2-7 many TRBV20-1 CSARPTGTSGAYEQYF TGCAGTGCTAGACCCACAGGGACTAGCGGGGCCTACGAGCAGTACTTC
NA 12 TRBJ1-5 many TRBV6-2/TRBV6-3 CASSYFSQPQHF TGTGCCAGCAGTTACTTTAGTCAGCCCCAGCATTTT
NA 15 TRBJ1-2 many TRBV3-1 CASSQDLDLNYGYTF TGTGCCAGCAGCCAAGATTTAGACTTGAACTATGGCTACACCTTC
NA 14 TRBJ1-2 many TRBV18 CASSPLQLDRSYTF TGTGCCAGCTCACCATTACAATTGGACAGAAGCTACACCTTC
NA 13 TRBJ1-6 NA TRBV9 CASSGSKGLSLHF TGTGCCAGCAGCGGATCGAAAGGGCTTTCTCTCCACTTT
TRBD2 15 TRBJ2-1 NA TRBV3-1 CASSTWTSLDNEQFF TGTGCCAGCAGCACCTGGACTAGCTTGGACAATGAGCAGTTCTTC
NA 16 TRBJ2-2 many TRBV11-3 CASSLNMYRNTGELFF TGTGCCAGCAGCTTAAATATGTACCGTAACACCGGGGAGCTGTTTTTT
NA 15 TRBJ1-4 many TRBV11-2 CASSLELAVYEKLFF TGTGCCAGCAGCTTAGAATTGGCTGTCTATGAAAAACTGTTTTTT
NA 17 TRBJ2-1 many TRBV5-1 CASSLLTRADSHNEQFF TGCGCCAGCAGCTTGCTCACCCGCGCGGACAGCCACAATGAGCAGTTCTTC
NA 15 TRBJ2-3 many TRBV4-1 CASSQVGTYTDTQYF TGCGCCAGCAGCCAAGTGGGGACATACACAGATACGCAGTATTTT
TRBD1 18 TRBJ2-5 many TRBV14 CASSDIRQHTRGRETQYF TGTGCCAGCAGCGACATACGTCAACATACCAGGGGGCGAGAGACCCAGTACTTC
NA 15 TRBJ1-1 many TRBV12-3/TRBV12-4 CASSPWDGRGTEAFF TGTGCCAGCAGTCCCTGGGACGGCCGGGGCACTGAAGCTTTCTTT
NA 14 TRBJ2-5 NA TRBV6-1 CASSYPGAGGTQYF TGTGCCAGCAGTTATCCGGGGGCTGGGGGGACCCAGTACTTC